Following are 18 T cell receptor beta chains from one sample sequenced in a study of glioma-infiltrating T cells. The iRepertoire nested amplicon-rescue multiplex PCR amplified TCR alpha and beta CDR3s from RNA. Each CDR3 protein gets one entry after TCRdb re-called the multiplex PCR reads with MiXCR. The top ten hold around 12% of the sample, which has 300,000 to 450,000 distinct CDR3 sequences, 35% to 45% seen once. Specimen: glioma tissue, nonneoplastic brain tissue, or PBMCs (not recorded which). The receptor source for this set is a human donor with low-grade glioma or glioblastoma, undergoing nonglioma brain surgery, or in good health (not recorded which).

This sequence joins TRBV28 and TRBJ2-5; TRBD2 is a possible D gene (6 bases). Trimming took 0 bases from V and 3 from J, leaving 8 bases between them. Per germline, CDR1 MDHEN and CDR2 SYDVKM. This CDR3 spans 14 amino acids. The CDR3 bases are TGTGCCAGCAGTTTATGGTCGGGGGAAGAGACCCAGTACTTC. This gives the protein CASSLWSGEETQYF. The whole variable domain, remainder taken from reference TRBV28 and TRBJ2-5, is DVKVTQSSRYLVKRTGEKVFLECVQDMDHENMFWYRQDPGLGLRLIYFSYDVKMKEKGDIPEGYSVSREKKERFSLILESASTNQTSMYLCASSLWSGEETQYFGPGTRLLVL.

This clonotype has just a few counts. The J gene is TRBJ2-7, the V gene TRBV28; 14 nucleotides line up with TRBD2. CDR3 length: 15 residues. The germline gives CDR1 MDHEN, CDR2 SYDVKM. With V trimmed by 5 bases and J by 6 bases, 6 bases remained unmatched. The CDR3 spells CASSLTSGRVTEQYF. Here the CDR3 DNA reads TGTGCCAGCAGTCTGACTAGCGGGAGGGTTACCGAGCAGTACTTC.

This clonotype was counted many times. The chain links TRBV6-2 or TRBV6-3 to TRBJ2-5, with no clear D. The CDR3 spans 14 residues. Trimming stripped 2 bases from V and 1 base from J, with 8 bases between. CDR1 and CDR2 from the germline V gene are MNHEY and SVGEGT. DNA for the CDR3: TGTGCCAGCAGTTACCGAATAATCCAAGAGACCCAGTACTTC. Translation: CASSYRIIQETQYF.

This clonotype has a handful of counts. CDR3 coding DNA: TGTGCCAGCAGTTTCCCAGATCTCGGACATCGAACATACGAGCAGTACTTC. As protein: CASSFPDLGHRTYEQYF. V usage is TRBV6-1 and J usage is TRBJ2-7; tentatively, D is TRBD1 (5 bases). Trimming shortened V by 5 bases and J by 4 bases, and 24 bases separated the two germline ends. This CDR3 is 17 amino acids long. CDR1 is MNHNS, CDR2 SASEGT, per germline.

The chain combines TRBV27 with TRBJ2-3; 10 positions agree with TRBD2. The CDR3 is made up of 17 amino acids. CDR1 is MNHEY, CDR2 SMNVEV, per germline (reference sequence). The V segment lost 5 bases and the J segment 2 bases; nucleotides outside the gene matches: 10. The CDR3 bases are TGTGCCAGCAGTCCTCTAGCGGGAGTGGGCTACACAGATACGCAGTATTTT. Encoded protein: CASSPLAGVGYTDTQYF.

This clonotype was counted many times. The genes are TRBV3-1 and TRBJ2-7, with D unclear. Trimming stripped 6 bases from V and 3 bases from J, with 12 bases between. Per the germline V gene, CDR1 is LGHDT and CDR2 is YNNKEL (reference sequence). This CDR3 is built from 13 residues. The CDR3 region is CASRSDGNYEQYF. The CDR3 DNA follows: TGTGCCAGCAGATCGGACGGTAACTACGAGCAGTACTTC.

The chain employs TRBV6-6 and TRBJ1-2; D is uncertain. This CDR3 is built from 14 residues. Germline V lookup: CDR1 MNHNY, CDR2 SVGAGI (reference sequence). Trimming stripped 0 bases from V and 6 bases from J, with 11 bases between. The CDR3 DNA sequence: TGTGCCAGCAGTTACTCGGGGTTCTCTAATGGCTACACCTTC. Amino acid sequence: CASSYSGFSNGYTF.

As for this clonotype: At one end the junction does not follow the germline gene, possibly because of a read error. The gene calls are TRBV28 and TRBJ1-2, with a weak D call TRBD1 (5 bases). Germline CDR1 MDHEN, CDR2 SYDVKM. The CDR3 is made up of 14 amino acids. CDR3 amino acids: CAGSLPGGNYGYTF. The CDR3, as DNA: TGTGCCGGCAGTTTACCCGGGGGGAACTATGGCTACACCTTC.

This clonotype was seen ten or more times. The J gene is TRBJ2-3, the V gene TRBV28; D might be TRBD2 (6 bases). V was trimmed by 1 base and J by 4 bases, leaving 12 bases between them. Germline V gene sequence: CDR1 MDHEN, CDR2 SYDVKM. This CDR3 spans 15 amino acids. CDR3 loop: CASSLFQRASDTQYF. The CDR3 DNA sequence: TGTGCCAGCAGTTTATTTCAGCGGGCTTCAGATACGCAGTATTTT.

This clonotype has only a few counts. The rearrangement joins TRBV20-1 to TRBJ2-2; D remains unclear. Germline lookup yields CDR1 DFQATT and CDR2 SNEGSKA (reference sequence). V was shortened by 4 bases and J by 3 bases, with 12 bases between the two germline ends. This CDR3 is built from 14 residues. The CDR3 DNA reads as TGCAGTGCTACGACGGACCATTACACCGGGGAGCTGTTTTTT. This gives the protein CSATTDHYTGELFF.

This clonotype has just a few counts. The genes are TRBV4-3 and TRBJ2-1, with 9 bases matching TRBD1. The V gene's germline CDR1 is LGHNA and CDR2 YSLEER. J gave up 6 bases and V 1 base, and 10 bases lay outside the gene matches. CDR3 size: 17 residues. CDR3 bases: TGCGCCAGCAGCCAAGTTCCGGGACAGGGTATGCGCAATGAGCAGTTCTTC. It codes for CASSQVPGQGMRNEQFF.

This clonotype has a count of ten or more. V and J are TRBV6-1 and TRBJ2-3, with TRBD1 identical over 9 bases. Germline assignment: CDR1 MNHNS and CDR2 SASEGT. The CDR3 runs 17 residues. Unmatched junction bases numbered 15, after V lost 5 bases and J lost 6 bases. CDR3 amino acids: CASSPGHRGRLLDTQYF. CDR3 coding DNA: TGTGCCAGCAGTCCGGGTCACAGGGGGCGCTTACTGGATACGCAGTATTTT.

This clonotype was detected ten times or more. The genes are TRBV20-1 and TRBJ2-7, with 8 bases identical to TRBD2. The germline CDR1 and CDR2 sequences are DFQATT and SNEGSKA (reference sequence). The CDR3 is 16 residues long. V lost 3 bases and J lost 5; bases outside the gene matches: 15. CDR3 amino acids: CSARGPGEVAGNEQYF. In nucleotides, the CDR3 is TGCAGTGCTAGGGGTCCCGGGGAGGTAGCGGGGAACGAGCAGTACTTC.

The table lists this clonotype with a count of one. A much larger clone differs by one base, so this may be a read error. This chain links TRBV2 with TRBJ1-1; tentative D call: TRBD1 (5 bases). Germline V CDR1 and CDR2: SNHLY, FYNNEI. This CDR3 contains 16 residues. This chain's CDR3 is CASSEGSGTPDTKAFF. CDR3 coding DNA: TGTGCCAGCAGTGAGGGGTCGGGGACCCCGGACACTAAAGCTTTCTTT.

This clonotype has a count of ten or more. This sequence joins TRBV27 and TRBJ2-7; 7 bases are shared with TRBD1. Germline trimming cut 8 bases from V and 3 bases from J; bases unmatched to any gene: 7. CDR1 is MNHEY and CDR2 is SMNVEV in the germline V gene (reference sequence). There are 13 residues in the CDR3. CDR3 amino acids: CASSFGTDYEQYF. In nucleotides, the CDR3 is TGTGCCAGCTCCTTCGGGACAGACTACGAGCAGTACTTC.

This clonotype was recorded a few times. The junction and the germline gene differ at one end; a read error may be behind it. The V gene is TRBV7-2, the J gene TRBJ1-3, with D perhaps TRBD1 (5 bases). Looked up from germline, CDR1 is SGHTA and CDR2 is FQGNSA. The CDR3 runs to 17 residues. As DNA, the CDR3 is TGTGCCAGCAGCTTAGCGTATGGACACATCTCTGGAGACACCATATATTTT. Amino acids: CASSLAYGHISGDTIYF.

With respect to this clonotype: This may arise from a read error, as a much more abundant clone is one base away. The V and J genes are TRBV18 and TRBJ1-2; TRBD1 aligns across 7 bases. Per germline, CDR1 KGHSH and CDR2 LQKENI. Trimming at V came to 6 bases and at J to 2 bases, leaving 6 bases not matched to a gene. This CDR3 comprises 14 residues. The CDR3 sequence is CASSPGQVNYGYTF. CDR3 nucleotides: TGTGCCAGCTCCCCTGGACAGGTGAACTATGGCTACACCTTC.

This clonotype was seen more than once but under ten times. The chain uses TRBV7-2 and TRBJ2-7; D call uncertain. The CDR3 extends over 13 amino acids. The V end lost 3 bases, the J end lost 3 bases, and 9 bases lay between the germline ends. The germline CDR1 and CDR2 sequences are SGHTA and FQGNSA. This chain's CDR3 is CASSLRPNYEQYF. The DNA for the CDR3 is TGTGCCAGCAGCTTGCGCCCAAACTACGAGCAGTACTTC.